This passage covers 19 T cell receptor beta chains from one sample sequenced in a study of T-cell memory formation after mild COVID-19. MiXCR was run by TCRdb on the 5' RACE reads, yielding one entry per CDR3 protein. The table includes hundreds of thousands of distinct CDR3 sequences, 15% to 20% detected once. Material for sequencing was PBMCs or a T cell subset sorted from them (not recorded which). Receptor source: an adult woman who had mild COVID-19 (a few samples of this study predate the infection). Cell type and time point are not known.

Of note for this clonotype: At one boundary the junction diverges from the germline segment, which might be a read error. The chain carries TRBV7-7 and TRBJ2-1, with D perhaps matching TRBD1 (6 bases). The germline V gene encodes CDR1 SSHAT and CDR2 FNYEAQ (reference sequence). CDR3 length: 14 amino acids. CDR3 in DNA: TGTGCTAGCAGCACAGGGACGGACGACAATGAGCAGTTCTTC. Residues: CASSTGTDDNEQFF.

The chain employs TRBV7-3 and TRBJ2-6; no clear D gene. The CDR3 runs to 15 residues. The germline V and J ends were trimmed by 6 bases and 4 bases, with 13 bases remaining between them. Germline V gene sequence: CDR1 SGHTA, CDR2 FQGTGA. The CDR3 coding sequence is TGTGCCAGCAGGGACGGTACTGCGGGGGCCAACGTCCTGACTTTC. Protein: CASRDGTAGANVLTF.

The J gene is TRBJ1-1, the V gene TRBV14; D gene unclear. This CDR3 spans 14 amino acids. The V and J ends lost 4 bases and 5 bases respectively, with 14 bases between them. The germline V gene has CDR1 SGHDN and CDR2 FVKESK. CDR3 nucleotide sequence: TGTGCCAGCAGCCGAGAATGGGGTAGGACTGAAGCTTTCTTT. Residues: CASSREWGRTEAFF.

This clonotype was found once. V is TRBV4-1 and J is TRBJ1-1; D unresolved. Trimming removed 1 base at V and 4 bases at J, with 13 bases between. In germline, CDR1 is MGHRA, CDR2 YSYEKL. The CDR3 loop spans 15 amino acids. CDR3 in amino acids: CASSQGTGRATEAFF. The CDR3 DNA follows: TGCGCCAGCAGCCAAGGGACGGGTCGGGCCACTGAAGCTTTCTTT.

V is TRBV12-3 or TRBV12-4 and J is TRBJ1-1; tentatively, D is TRBD1 (5 bases). V was trimmed by 6 bases and J by 5 bases, leaving 19 bases between them. The CDR3 length is 15 residues. The CDR3 reads CASSPRLRQLTEAFF. For the CDR3, the DNA is TGTGCCAGCAGCCCCCGGTTGAGACAGCTGACTGAAGCTTTCTTT.

The CDR3: CASSQDENSPLHF. CDR3 nucleotide sequence: TGTGCCAGCAGCCAAGATGAGAATTCACCCCTCCACTTT. The chain has TRBV3-1 and TRBJ1-6; D remains unclear. The germline V gene encodes CDR1 LGHDT and CDR2 YNNKEL (reference sequence). The ends were cut back, 0 bases at V and 7 bases at J, with 4 bases in the middle. The CDR3 is made up of 13 amino acids.

The sample holds a few counts of this clonotype. The rearrangement links TRBV20-1 to TRBJ2-5, with 7 nucleotides matching TRBD1. J lost 3 bases, V lost 4 bases, and 5 bases had no gene match. The CDR3 is 13 amino acids. The germline CDR1 and CDR2 sequences are DFQATT and SNEGSKA (reference sequence). In nucleotides, the CDR3 is TGCAGTGCTATCCAGGGGGTGGAAGAGACCCAGTACTTC. Protein sequence: CSAIQGVEETQYF.

This clonotype turned up a few times. This rearrangement joins TRBV6-5 to TRBJ1-3; D unclear. CDR3 length: 16 amino acids. Germline V gene lookup returns CDR1 MNHEY and CDR2 SVGAGI. Trimming cost V 6 bases and J 5 bases, with 20 bases left between them. The CDR3 here is CASSSTGSPRRNTIYF. CDR3 coding DNA: TGTGCCAGCAGCTCCACCGGGAGCCCTCGAAGAAACACCATATATTTT.

This chain uses TRBV24-1 with TRBJ2-2, with TRBD2 identical over 7 bases. Looked up from germline, CDR1 is KGHDR and CDR2 is SFDVKD. CDR3 length: 16 residues. J lost 5 bases, V lost 4 bases, and 9 bases had no gene match. The CDR3 is CATSDQQRDFTGELFF. The CDR3 coding sequence is TGTGCCACCAGTGACCAACAGCGGGATTTTACCGGGGAGCTGTTTTTT.

The rearrangement joins TRBV6-5 to TRBJ1-1; TRBD1 aligns across 7 bases. V trimming: 5 bases; J trimming: 4 bases; junction bases outside the gene matches: 10. In germline, CDR1 is MNHEY, CDR2 SVGAGI. The CDR3 length is 15 residues. DNA for the CDR3: TGTGCCAGCAGTGGCGATTCTTCAGGGGGCACTGAAGCTTTCTTT. It specifies CASSGDSSGGTEAFF.

CDR3 sequence reads: CAISEADRGNHEQYF. The CDR3 region has the DNA TGTGCCATCAGTGAGGCAGACAGGGGGAACCACGAGCAGTACTTC. The chain carries TRBV10-3 and TRBJ2-7; 9 bases agree with TRBD1. Germline CDR1 and CDR2: ENHRY and SYGVKD. The CDR3 has 15 amino acids. J gave up 5 bases and V 2 bases, and 7 bases lay outside the gene matches.

The chain links TRBV7-3 to TRBJ2-2; D uncertain. The CDR3 loop spans 15 amino acids. V lost 6 bases and J lost 5, with 16 bases in between. CDR1 SGHTA and CDR2 FQGTGA come from the germline V gene. The DNA for the CDR3 is TGTGCCAGCAGTTCCCGGGCTATTGGAACCGGGGAGCTGTTTTTT. Protein product: CASSSRAIGTGELFF.

This clonotype has a handful of counts. CDR3 nucleotide sequence: TGTGCCAGCAGCTCTACAGGGTTTACTGAAGCTTTCTTT. Translating it yields CASSSTGFTEAFF. This chain links TRBV11-2 with TRBJ1-1; D may be TRBD1 (6 bases). CDR1 is SGHAT, CDR2 FQNNGV, per germline. V was pared by 4 bases and J by 5 bases, with 11 bases between. The CDR3 has 13 amino acids.

In its sample, this clonotype was seen a few times. V gene TRBV27 combines with J gene TRBJ2-7, with D possibly being TRBD2 (7 bases). The CDR3 has 17 amino acids. CDR1 MNHEY and CDR2 SMNVEV come from the germline V gene (reference sequence). Trimming pared 5 bases from V and 6 bases from J, leaving 26 bases between. CDR3 loop: CASSRGGKRDGGREQYF. In DNA, the CDR3 is TGTGCCAGCAGTCGAGGGGGAAAGCGGGATGGCGGGCGCGAGCAGTACTTC.

A few counts support this clonotype. The J gene is TRBJ2-3, the V gene TRBV6-1; 14 bases fit TRBD2. The CDR3 loop spans 18 amino acids. V dropped 7 bases and J dropped 3; count of bases not matched to a gene: 12. Germline CDR1 is MNHNS and CDR2 is SASEGT. The DNA for the CDR3 is TGTGCCAGCATGCTGACTAGCGGGAGGGAGGTAGGGACAGATACGCAGTATTTT. Its protein is CASMLTSGREVGTDTQYF.

This clonotype was picked up a small number of times. The chain uses TRBV20-1 and TRBJ1-6, with D perhaps matching TRBD1 (5 bases). The CDR3 extends over 19 amino acids. Trimming pared 0 bases from V and 0 bases from J, leaving 18 bases between. Germline V gene sequence: CDR1 DFQATT, CDR2 SNEGSKA (reference sequence). The CDR3 region has the DNA TGCAGTGCTAGAGAGTTGGGGGAGGGCCAGAGCTCCTATAATTCACCCCTCCACTTT. This translates into CSARELGEGQSSYNSPLHF.

This clonotype was observed a few times. This chain connects TRBV5-1 to TRBJ2-3; 14 bases map to TRBD2. Unmatched junction bases numbered 20, after V lost 4 bases and J lost 4 bases. CDR1 is SGHRS and CDR2 is YFSETQ in the germline V gene. The CDR3 consists of 21 residues. The CDR3 DNA reads TGCGCCAGCAGCCCGGGACTAGCGGGAGTTTCGGGCGATTCTTGGTCAGATACGCAGTATTTT. This gives the protein CASSPGLAGVSGDSWSDTQYF.

The rearrangement links TRBV18 to TRBJ2-2; a weak D match, TRBD1 (5 bases). CDR1 and CDR2 (germline): KGHSH, LQKENI. Trimming took 0 bases from V and 6 from J, leaving 11 bases between them. The CDR3 contains 15 residues. The CDR3 nucleotides read TGTGCCAGCTCACCACCAAGCAGGGCCCCCGGGGAGCTGTTTTTT. This sequence encodes CASSPPSRAPGELFF.

A few counts support this clonotype. The chain has TRBV7-8 and TRBJ2-3, with TRBD1 matching over 8 bases. V lost 5 bases to trimming and J lost 3 bases; unmatched junction nucleotides: 4. The CDR3 is 14 amino acids. Germline CDR1 and CDR2: SGHVS and FQNEAQ. The CDR3 region is CASSRDRTTDTQYF. In nucleotides, the CDR3 is TGTGCCAGCAGCCGGGACAGGACGACAGATACGCAGTATTTT.